This T cell receptor (beta chain) was documented in a study of memory B cells and T cells in multiple sclerosis. Turning to this clone: Its specificity is unknown.

V trimming: 4 bases; J trimming: 4 bases; junction bases outside the gene matches: 3. The CDR3 runs 15 residues. The germline V gene has CDR1 LNHDA and CDR2 SQIVND (reference sequence). General study points: Shared clonotype counts depended on differing compartment clone-set sizes and were normalized.

CFSE-dim autoproliferating and CFSE-high non-proliferating T cells from unstimulated culture were sequenced separately. Cultures began with about 4.6x10^7 CFSE-labeled PBMCs, unstimulated for about 7 days, with replicate wells pooled. Without exogenous stimuli, around 0.49 uM CFSE-labeled PBMCs were cultured serum-free. The repertoire was sequenced with immunoSEQ multiplex PCR; TCRdb's copy has only in-frame clones and lacks some. The sample includes under 50,000 clones, almost 85% of them seen just once. The sample comprised PBMCs from blood kept in culture. This sequence originates from a human donor with multiple sclerosis. The chain couples TRBV19 to TRBJ2-1; 11 bases are a match to TRBD2. CDR3 protein: CASSTGTSGYNEQFF. In nucleotides, the CDR3 is TGTGCCAGTAGTACCGGGACTAGCGGTTACAATGAGCAGTTCTTC.